One and the same sample provided the 16 T cell receptor beta chains below, sequenced in a study of T cell repertoires in cytomegalovirus infection. A single record per CDR3 protein comes from TCRdb applying MiXCR to the reads. The sample has approximately 750,000 distinct CDR3 sequences; 35% are singletons. Sequences were obtained from PBMCs. The source of these receptors is a human donor in good health (CMV status not recorded). Some clones in this sample may be carry-over from other donors' samples.

Details on this clonotype: Given a much more abundant clone one base away, this may be a read error. This sequence joins TRBV7-2 and TRBJ2-3; TRBD2 is a possible D gene (5 bases). With 4 bases removed from V and 4 bases from J, the gap between germline ends came to 12 bases. The CDR3 is 14 residues long. Germline lookup yields CDR1 SGHTA and CDR2 FQGNSA. CDR3: CASSSRETSDTQYF. The CDR3 DNA sequence: TGTGCCAGCAGCTCAAGGGAGACCTCAGATACGCAGTATTTT. Combining the CDR3 with reference TRBV7-2 and TRBJ2-3 gives the whole variable domain GAGVSQSPSNKVTEKGKDVELRCDPISGHTALYWYRQSLGQGLEFLIYFQGNSAPDKSGLPSDRFSAERTGGSVSTLTIQRTQQEDSAVYLCASSSRETSDTQYFGPGTRLTVL.

In this sample, this clonotype turned up many times. The CDR3 loop reads CASTPGQGSRYGYTF. CDR3 DNA sequence: TGTGCCAGTACTCCCGGACAGGGGTCGAGGTATGGCTACACCTTC. The V call is TRBV6-1, the J call TRBJ1-2, with TRBD1 matching 9 bases. The CDR3 runs 15 residues. The germline CDR1 and CDR2 sequences are MNHNS and SASEGT. Germline trimming cut 9 bases from V and 5 bases from J; bases unmatched to any gene: 13.

This chain uses TRBV7-3 with TRBJ2-1, with no clear D. Germline CDR1 is SGHTA and CDR2 is FQGTGA. This CDR3 has 15 residues. V was pared by 5 bases and J by 0 bases, with 11 bases between. The CDR3 DNA is TGTGCCAGCAGCCCCCGGAAAAGCTCCTACAATGAGCAGTTCTTC. This sequence encodes CASSPRKSSYNEQFF.

The chain couples TRBV2 to TRBJ2-1; D call uncertain. V was shortened by 6 bases and J by 4 bases, with 13 bases between the two germline ends. The V gene's germline CDR1 is SNHLY and CDR2 FYNNEI. The CDR3 sequence is 14 residues long. The CDR3 loop is CASRSLDVYNEQFF. CDR3 DNA sequence: TGTGCCAGCAGGAGCCTGGACGTATACAATGAGCAGTTCTTC. The full variable domain, in which reference TRBV2 and TRBJ2-1 provide the parts outside the CDR3, is EPEVTQTPSHQVTQMGQEVILRCVPISNHLYFYWYRQILGQKVEFLVSFYNNEISEKSEIFDDQFSVERPDGSNFTLKIRSTKLEDSAMYFCASRSLDVYNEQFFGPGTRLTVL.

The chain couples TRBV6-6 to TRBJ2-1; TRBD1 aligns across 7 bases. This CDR3 has 13 amino acids. Germline values: CDR1 MNHNY, CDR2 SVGAGI (reference sequence). V was pared by 7 bases and J by 6 bases, with 6 bases of the junction left unmatched. CDR3 protein: CASIRGQSNEQFF. CDR3 DNA sequence: TGTGCCAGCATAAGGGGGCAGAGCAATGAGCAGTTCTTC.

This clonotype was observed a handful of times. The chain employs TRBV5-1 and TRBJ2-1; 11 nucleotides align to TRBD2. Per germline, CDR1 SGHRS and CDR2 YFSETQ. V lost 0 bases, J lost 8 bases, and 7 bases stayed unmatched. The CDR3 has 16 amino acids. The CDR3 region is CASSLAGVLAGDEQFF. CDR3 in DNA: TGCGCCAGCAGCTTGGCCGGGGTACTAGCGGGAGATGAGCAGTTCTTC.

The CDR3 is CASSLVGSLDIQYF. The CDR3 nucleotides are TGTGCCAGCAGCTTGGTAGGGTCTCTGGACATTCAGTACTTC. The V and J genes are TRBV5-6 and TRBJ2-4; no clear D. The ends were cut back, 0 bases at V and 8 bases at J, with 12 bases in the middle. The length of the CDR3 is 14 residues. Germline CDR1 SGHDT, CDR2 YYEEEE. The full variable domain, in which reference TRBV5-6 and TRBJ2-4 provide the parts outside the CDR3, is DAGVTQSPTHLIKTRGQQVTLRCSPKSGHDTVSWYQQALGQGPQFIFQYYEEEERQRGNFPDRFSGHQFPNYSSELNVNALLLGDSALYLCASSLVGSLDIQYFGAGTRLSVL.

This clonotype has ten or more counts. The chain uses TRBV7-9 and TRBJ2-5; the D gene is possibly TRBD1 (5 bases). Germline CDR1 and CDR2: SEHNR and FQNEAQ (reference sequence). Trimming left V 1 base short and J 4 bases short, with 16 bases between. The length of the CDR3 is 16 residues. The CDR3 DNA follows: TGTGCCAGCAGCTTAGTAGAAGCGTCAGGGCGAGAGACCCAGTACTTC. Its translation is CASSLVEASGRETQYF.

This clonotype has just a few counts. This chain links TRBV7-3 with TRBJ2-5; the D gene is possibly TRBD2 (5 bases). This CDR3 is 16 amino acids long. Germline V CDR1 and CDR2: SGHTA, FQGTGA. Trimming stripped 2 bases from V and 4 bases from J, with 17 bases between. CDR3 nucleotide sequence: TGTGCCAGCAGCTTATCCCCCGGGGAGTTCGGAGAGACCCAGTACTTC. Residues: CASSLSPGEFGETQYF. Combining the CDR3 with reference TRBV7-3 and TRBJ2-5 gives the whole variable domain GAGVSQTPSNKVTEKGKYVELRCDPISGHTALYWYRQSLGQGPEFLIYFQGTGAADDSGLPNDRFFAVRPEGSVSTLKIQRTERGDSAVYLCASSLSPGEFGETQYFGPGTRLLVL.

The chain has TRBV6-8 and TRBJ1-5; 8 bases match TRBD1. The CDR3 is made up of 16 amino acids. The J segment lost 3 bases and the V segment lost 5 bases, leaving 9 bases of the junction unmatched. The germline V gene has CDR1 MNHGY and CDR2 SAAAGT. The CDR3 region has the DNA TGTGCCAGCAGTCCCGATGGGACAGGCCACAATCAGCCCCAGCATTTT. Encoded protein: CASSPDGTGHNQPQHF.

The chain couples TRBV6-5 to TRBJ2-2, with D possibly matching TRBD1 (7 bases). Germline V gives CDR1 MNHEY, CDR2 SVGAGI. The V gene lost 4 bases and the J gene lost 4 bases, with 16 bases spanning the gap. The CDR3 is 16 residues long. This CDR3 is CASSSPGTAGTGELFF. The CDR3 DNA reads TGTGCCAGCAGTTCCCCCGGGACAGCGGGCACCGGGGAGCTGTTTTTT.

The V call is TRBV7-8, the J call TRBJ1-1; D may be TRBD1 (5 bases). The CDR3 runs to 14 residues. The germline V and J ends were trimmed by 5 bases and 7 bases, with 17 bases remaining between them. CDR1 and CDR2 from the germline V gene are SGHVS and FQNEAQ. CDR3 in DNA: TGTGCCAGCAGCCCCGAGGGACCCGGAGATGAAGCTTTCTTT. Amino acids: CASSPEGPGDEAFF.

The chain is built from TRBV27 and TRBJ1-3; D not resolved. Germline V gene data show CDR1 as MNHEY and CDR2 as SMNVEV (reference sequence). The CDR3 has 16 residues. The ends were cut back, 0 bases at V and 0 bases at J, with 9 bases in the middle. In DNA, the CDR3 is TGTGCCAGCAGTTTATCGGGAACCACCTCTGGAAACACCATATATTTT. Its translation is CASSLSGTTSGNTIYF.

This clonotype was counted only a few times. The V gene is TRBV27, the J gene TRBJ2-3, with D tentatively TRBD1 or TRBD2 (5 bases each). The CDR3 has 15 amino acids. Trimming removed 2 bases from V and 1 base from J, with 10 bases in between. The germline CDR1 and CDR2 sequences are MNHEY and SMNVEV (reference sequence). The DNA for the CDR3 is TGTGCCAGCAGTTTAATTAGGGGAGGCACAGATACGCAGTATTTT. Translating gives CASSLIRGGTDTQYF.

This chain links TRBV6-1 with TRBJ2-7, with D possibly matching TRBD2 (5 bases). Per the germline V gene, CDR1 is MNHNS and CDR2 is SASEGT. This CDR3 is built from 14 residues. The ends were cut back, 8 bases at V and 2 bases at J, with 16 bases in the middle. The CDR3 coding sequence is TGTGCCAGCCAGGCGGGTAGCCGGCCCTACGAGCAGTACTTC. Amino acids: CASQAGSRPYEQYF.

This chain links TRBV20-1 with TRBJ1-4; D is possibly TRBD1 (5 bases). The length of the CDR3 is 15 residues. V was shortened by 1 base and J by 8 bases, with 17 bases between the two germline ends. The germline gives CDR1 DFQATT, CDR2 SNEGSKA (reference sequence). In nucleotides, the CDR3 is TGCAGTGCTAGAGTTAATTCCCGGGGGGGAGAAAAACTGTTTTTT. Translating gives CSARVNSRGGEKLFF.